Listed below are T cell receptor beta chains from one sample, sequenced in a study of blood T cell repertoires in COVID-19. Only in-frame clones appear in the TCRdb table, and some are missing; sequencing was by immunoSEQ multiplex PCR. The sample holds approximately 310,000 clones, roughly 91% seen once. The sequencing sample was made of peripheral blood. The receptors here all came from a man over 45 with active or convalescent COVID-19. CDR3s include the opening cysteine and the closing phenylalanine or tryptophan. The D gene is left open where the match is weak. Only some rows state a clone size, as once, few, many or a class for expanded clones.

size	length	V	D	J	DNA	CDR3
.	13	TRBV5-3	.	TRBJ2-5	TGTGCCAGAAGCTTGCGGGTTGGGGAGACCCAGTACTTC	CARSLRVGETQYF
few	11	TRBV28	.	TRBJ1-5	TGTGCCAGCAGTTTGGGCCAGCCCCAGCATTTT	CASSLGQPQHF
.	15	TRBV5-1	.	TRBJ1-2	TGCGCCAGCAGCCGGGATGGCGGATCTAACTATGGCTACACCTTC	CASSRDGGSNYGYTF
.	14	TRBV9	TRBD2	TRBJ2-2	TGTGCCAGCCGACTAGCCCCAAACACCGGGGAGCTGTTTTTT	CASRLAPNTGELFF
once	13	TRBV6-5	.	TRBJ1-6	TGTGCCAGCAGTTCTACAGGGAATTCACCCCTCCACTTT	CASSSTGNSPLHF
.	15	TRBV6-5	.	TRBJ1-1	TGTGCCAGCAGTTACGAGCGGGGTAGGGACACTGAAGCTTTCTTT	CASSYERGRDTEAFF
.	15	TRBV27	.	TRBJ1-5	TGTGCCAGCAGCCCAATACGGTTCATAGATCAGCCCCAGCATTTT	CASSPIRFIDQPQHF
.	15	TRBV11-2	.	TRBJ1-4	TGTGCCAGCAGCTCCCTGAGGGGGACTAATGAAAAACTGTTTTTT	CASSSLRGTNEKLFF
once	16	TRBV7-2	TRBD2	TRBJ2-3	TGTGCCAGCAGCTTAAAGTTAGCGGGGGGGCTAGATACGCAGTATTTT	CASSLKLAGGLDTQYF
once	18	TRBV9	.	TRBJ2-1	TGTGCCAGCAGCGTAGGTTTAGCGGCTCCGAGCTCCTACAATGAGCAGTTCTTC	CASSVGLAAPSSYNEQFF
.	15	TRBV5-4	TRBD1	TRBJ2-7	TGTGCCAGCAGCTTGGGAAGGACAGGGCTGTACGAGCAGTACTTC	CASSLGRTGLYEQYF
once	12	TRBV7-9	.	TRBJ2-5	TGTGCCAGCAGACCAGGGGTCGAGACCCAGTACTTC	CASRPGVETQYF
.	17	TRBV18	TRBD1	TRBJ1-1	TGTGCCAGCTCACCGGGGACAGGGAAAGGGATGAACACTGAAGCTTTCTTT	CASSPGTGKGMNTEAFF
.	15	TRBV30	.	TRBJ2-3	TGTGCCTGGAACGAGCCAGGTCGGATCGCAGATACGCAGTATTTT	CAWNEPGRIADTQYF
.	15	TRBV19	.	TRBJ1-1	TGTGCCAGTAGTATCAGGATTCAACAAGACACTGAAGCTTTCTTT	CASSIRIQQDTEAFF
.	17	TRBV28	.	TRBJ1-1	TGTGCCAGCAGCCCGATCAACTTACCCGGGAGTAACACTGAAGCTTTCTTT	CASSPINLPGSNTEAFF
.	16	TRBV5-1	.	TRBJ1-2	TGCGCCAGCAGCTTGGCCGAGTCGGGGGGCGGAGGAGGCTACACCTTC	CASSLAESGGGGGYTF
.	15	TRBV7-2	.	TRBJ1-1	TGTGCCAGCAGCTTAGGCGGGCCTCGGGGCACTGAAGCTTTCTTT	CASSLGGPRGTEAFF
.	14	TRBV6-5	.	TRBJ1-4	TGTGCCAGCAGTACCTACGCAACTAATGAAAAACTGTTTTTT	CASSTYATNEKLFF
few	14	TRBV30	.	TRBJ1-3	TGTGCCTGGAGTCAGACAGGTTCTGGAAACACCATATATTTT	CAWSQTGSGNTIYF
once	12	TRBV6-5	.	TRBJ2-7	TGTGCCAGCGGTTTGGCACAATACGAGCAGTACTTC	CASGLAQYEQYF
.	19	TRBV7-8	TRBD1	TRBJ1-2	TGTGCCAGCAGCTCCCCGTTGGGGCAGGGGGATCCGTGGGTGGGAGGCTACACCTTC	CASSSPLGQGDPWVGGYTF
.	15	TRBV19	.	TRBJ1-4	TGTGCCAGTAGTGTCCCCGGTGCAACTAATGAAAAACTGTTTTTT	CASSVPGATNEKLFF
.	14	TRBV30	.	TRBJ1-5	TGTGCCTGGAGTACAGCGTCAGGGGATCAGCCCCAGCATTTT	CAWSTASGDQPQHF
.	14	TRBV7-8	.	TRBJ2-3	TGTGCCAGCAGCCAACAGGATAGCACAGATACGCAGTATTTT	CASSQQDSTDTQYF
once	12	TRBV29-1	.	TRBJ1-2	TGCAGCGTTGGGGGGGGGCTCTATGGCTACACCTTC	CSVGGGLYGYTF
.	15	TRBV5-1	TRBD1	TRBJ2-7	TGCGCCAGCAGACATGGACAGGGTCGATCCTACGAGCAGTACTTC	CASRHGQGRSYEQYF